The 12 T cell receptor beta chains below were found in one sample sequenced in a study of long-term antiretroviral therapy in people with HIV. Assay version v3.0 of immunoSEQ was used, and it was run at survey level. Clones were read by immunoSEQ multiplex PCR, and TCRdb kept only the in-frame ones, dropping some. The sample holds about 17,000 clones; roughly 72% are singletons and the top ten take roughly 15%. The sample in question was unsorted PBMCs, obtained approximately 2.5 years before starting antiretroviral therapy. These receptors were collected from a woman between 45 and 60 years old with HIV.

This clone showed up just a few times. V usage is TRBV5-1 and J usage is TRBJ1-1; maybe TRBD1 (6 bases). Deletions cut 0 bases from V and 7 bases from J, with 13 bases between. The germline V gene has CDR1 SGHRS and CDR2 YFSETQ. This CDR3 comprises 14 residues. The CDR3 spells CASSLDSGASEAFF. Written as DNA, the CDR3 is TGCGCCAGCAGCTTGGATTCGGGGGCAAGTGAAGCTTTCTTT.

The chain combines TRBV15 with TRBJ1-5; D is ambiguous. Trimming took off 1 base at V and 3 bases at J, with 7 bases between the two ends. The germline V gene encodes CDR1 LNHNV and CDR2 YYDKDF (reference sequence). The CDR3 extends over 14 amino acids. In DNA form, the CDR3 reads TGTGCCACCAGCAGAGGTGGTTCCAATCAGCCCCAGCATTTT. Its translation: CATSRGGSNQPQHF.

The chain joins TRBV2 to TRBJ2-3; D gene ambiguous. The CDR3 has 11 residues. CDR1 is SNHLY, CDR2 FYNNEI, per germline. With 8 bases removed from V and 5 bases from J, the gap between germline ends came to 8 bases. The CDR3 loop is CASRKGDTQYF. The CDR3 bases are TGTGCCAGCCGTAAAGGAGATACGCAGTATTTT.

CDR3 region: CASSQESTGQGVSTDTQYF. The DNA of the CDR3 is TGTGCCAGCAGCCAAGAAAGTACCGGACAGGGCGTCAGCACAGATACGCAGTATTTT. The V and J genes are TRBV4-2 and TRBJ2-3; 8 bases map to TRBD1. Germline V lookup: CDR1 LGHNA, CDR2 YNFKEQ. The CDR3 is 19 residues long. V shed 0 bases, J shed 0 bases, and the junction held 11 bases outside the gene matches.

CDR3 amino acids: CASSQDPGQGSDTQYF. The CDR3 coding sequence is TGTGCCAGCAGCCAAGACCCCGGACAGGGCTCAGATACGCAGTATTTT. This chain joins TRBV4-2 and TRBJ2-3; 8 nucleotides match TRBD1. V lost 0 bases and J lost 4; bases outside the gene matches: 6. The germline gives CDR1 LGHNA, CDR2 YNFKEQ. This CDR3 contains 16 residues.

The chain carries TRBV19 and TRBJ1-5; D might be TRBD1 (5 bases). Trimming removed 4 bases at V and 7 bases at J, with 14 bases between. Germline CDR1 reads LNHDA; CDR2 reads SQIVND (reference sequence). CDR3 length equals 14 residues. In DNA, the CDR3 is TGTGCCAGTAGTAGCGGGGCCCCTTGGCAGCCCCAGCATTTT. The encoded protein is CASSSGAPWQPQHF.

Judged by abundance, this clone is large. The chain recombines TRBV15 with TRBJ2-7; D is unresolved. Germline V gives CDR1 LNHNV, CDR2 YYDKDF (reference sequence). V was clipped by 0 bases and J by 6 bases, with 9 bases between them. The CDR3 extends over 13 amino acids. CDR3 DNA sequence: TGTGCCACCAGCAGAGACCTTCCTTCCGAGCAGTACTTC. Amino acids: CATSRDLPSEQYF.

The chain employs TRBV5-1 and TRBJ1-1; D might be TRBD1 (5 bases). The ends were cut back, 4 bases at V and 1 base at J, with 11 bases in the middle. CDR1 and CDR2 from the germline V gene are SGHRS and YFSETQ. The CDR3 contains 14 residues. Here the CDR3 reads CASSTDGTNTEAFF. CDR3 nucleotide sequence: TGCGCCAGCAGCACGGACGGGACGAACACTGAAGCTTTCTTT.

V is TRBV2 and J is TRBJ2-5; D not certain. Germline V gene data show CDR1 as SNHLY and CDR2 as FYNNEI. The CDR3 has 13 amino acids. Trimming took 11 bases from V and 1 from J, leaving 14 bases between them. CDR3 in amino acids: CASCGQFQETQYF. In nucleotides, the CDR3 is TGTGCCTCTTGCGGCCAGTTCCAAGAGACCCAGTACTTC.

J is TRBJ2-5 and V is TRBV2; TRBD2 might be the D (7 bases). The CDR3 totals 16 residues. V was shortened by 10 bases and J by 0 bases, with 21 bases between the two germline ends. Germline V gene lookup returns CDR1 SNHLY and CDR2 FYNNEI. CDR3 nucleotide sequence: TGTGCCAACTCTGGGGGGGGACACGTGTACCAAGAGACCCAGTACTTC. Translating it yields CANSGGGHVYQETQYF.

This chain links TRBV30 with TRBJ2-3; 8 nucleotides agree with TRBD2. The CDR3 runs 16 residues. Germline lookup yields CDR1 GTSNPN and CDR2 SVGIG (reference sequence). V dropped 0 bases and J dropped 3; count of bases not matched to a gene: 8. The CDR3 DNA follows: TGTGCCTGGAGTGTCAGCGGGGGCTTTATTACAGATACGCAGTATTTT. It translates to CAWSVSGGFITDTQYF.

V is TRBV29-1 and J is TRBJ1-4; D is undetermined. Germline V lookup: CDR1 SQVTM, CDR2 ANQGSEA. This CDR3 has 15 amino acids. V lost 0 bases and J 0 bases, leaving 8 bases between the germline ends. This chain's CDR3 is CSVEDHSATNEKLFF. Here the CDR3 DNA reads TGCAGCGTTGAAGACCACTCCGCAACTAATGAAAAACTGTTTTTT.